These 9 T cell receptor beta chains came from one sample sequenced in a study of cytomegalovirus exposure and HLA in healthy donors. 13 Jbeta primers and 60 Vbeta primers were used for the PCR. Assay: immunoSEQ multiplex PCR; the TCRdb copy retains only in-frame clones and omits some. In the table there are around 150,000 clones, more than 70% of which are singletons. Input material: PBMCs. These receptors were taken from a man aged 18 to 30 in good health and CMV-seropositive.

This chain connects TRBV5-6 to TRBJ2-5, with no clear D. The end of the DNA aligns better with TRBJ2-7, so the J call may be wrong. CDR3 size: 14 residues. In germline, CDR1 is SGHDT, CDR2 YYEEEE. In DNA, the CDR3 is TGTGCCAGCAGCTTAGGAGCGCACTCCTACGAGCAGTACTTC. This sequence encodes CASSLGAHSYEQYF.

The chain recombines TRBV29-1 with TRBJ2-7, with a weak D call TRBD1 (8 bases). The CDR3 covers 13 residues. Germline CDR1 SQVTM, CDR2 ANQGSEA. Trimming stripped 7 bases from V and 5 bases from J, with 18 bases between. The CDR3 coding sequence is TGCAGCGCCTCTCGACAGGGGAGGGACGAGCAGTACTTC. It encodes CSASRQGRDEQYF.

The chain carries TRBV30 and TRBJ1-1; D not certain. The CDR3 is made up of 13 amino acids. The germline V gene encodes CDR1 GTSNPN and CDR2 SVGIG (reference sequence). Trimming removed 3 bases at V and 5 bases at J, with 13 bases between. The chain's CDR3 is CAWRRGIRTEAFF. The CDR3 DNA reads as TGTGCCTGGAGGCGGGGTATCAGGACTGAAGCTTTCTTT. Complete variable domain (other parts from reference TRBV30 and TRBJ1-1): SQTIHQWPATLVQPVGSPLSLECTVEGTSNPNLYWYRQAAGRGLQLLFYSVGIGQISSEVPQNLSASRPQDRQFILSSKKLLLSDSGFYLCAWRRGIRTEAFFGQGTRLTVV.

This rearrangement joins TRBV5-4 to TRBJ1-3, with 7 bases fitting TRBD1. Looked up from germline, CDR1 is SGHNT and CDR2 is YYREEE (reference sequence). V dropped 2 bases and J dropped 0; count of bases not matched to a gene: 5. The CDR3 covers 16 residues. The CDR3 is CASSFWTGLSGNTIYF. Here the CDR3 DNA reads TGTGCCAGCAGCTTTTGGACAGGCCTCTCTGGAAACACCATATATTTT.

The rearrangement uses TRBV6-1 and TRBJ2-7; 9 nucleotides agree with TRBD2. The germline CDR1 and CDR2 sequences are MNHNS and SASEGT. The J segment lost 2 bases and the V segment lost 1 base, leaving 3 bases of the junction unmatched. The CDR3 is 15 amino acids. CDR3 DNA: TGTGCCAGCAGTGAAGAGACTAGCGGTCCCTACGAGCAGTACTTC. Amino acids: CASSEETSGPYEQYF.

The rearrangement links TRBV7-9 to TRBJ1-4, with 9 bases lining up with TRBD1. Looked up from germline, CDR1 is SEHNR and CDR2 is FQNEAQ (reference sequence). The CDR3 covers 14 residues. V trimming: 3 bases; J trimming: 8 bases; junction bases outside the gene matches: 4. This chain's CDR3 is CASSFWTGDEKLFF. The CDR3 bases are TGTGCCAGCAGCTTCTGGACAGGGGACGAAAAACTGTTTTTT.

The chain links TRBV5-4 to TRBJ2-5, with D possibly matching TRBD2 (5 bases). With the DNA end fitting TRBJ2-7 better, the J assignment may be wrong. Germline V CDR1 and CDR2: SGHNT, YYREEE (reference sequence). The CDR3 totals 16 residues. This CDR3 reads CAMTTHFTTSSYEQYF. The CDR3 region has the DNA TGTGCCATGACGACCCACTTTACAACTAGCTCCTACGAGCAGTACTTC.

This chain joins TRBV6-5 and TRBJ2-7, with 10 bases matching TRBD2. The germline V gene has CDR1 MNHEY and CDR2 SVGAGI. CDR3 length: 13 residues. With 7 bases clipped from V and 3 bases from J, the junction kept 3 bases outside the gene matches. The CDR3 protein is CASTSGSVYEQYF. The CDR3 coding sequence is TGTGCCAGCACTAGCGGGAGTGTCTACGAGCAGTACTTC.

This chain joins TRBV18 and TRBJ2-7; tentative D call: TRBD1 (5 bases). The V gene lost 3 bases and the J gene lost 6 bases, with 15 bases spanning the gap. CDR3 length equals 14 residues. The V gene's germline CDR1 is KGHSH and CDR2 LQKENI. The chain's CDR3 is CASSPGRQFGEQYF. The DNA of the CDR3 is TGTGCCAGCTCACCGGGAAGACAGTTCGGCGAGCAGTACTTC.